The 5 T cell receptor beta chains presented below share a single source sample, sequenced in a study of blood T cell repertoires in COVID-19 (dated by TCRdb to 2019 to 2021). Library prep was done by the immunoSEQ multiplex PCR assay. Here the immuneACCESS table is served through TCRdb, limited to in-frame sequences with V and J called. Missing clones are a known gap in these copies; in checked studies unresolved V genes cover under half, and the rest lacks a known reason. The sample has fewer than 150,000 clones on record, roughly 79% of them singletons. The ten top clones hold over 15% of the sample. The sequenced sample was peripheral blood. The source is a man older than 75 with acute or convalescent COVID-19.

The chain employs TRBV5-6 and TRBJ1-2, with D possibly TRBD1 on 5 matching bases. Germline V gives CDR1 SGHDT, CDR2 YYEEEE. The CDR3 spans 13 residues. The V gene lost 2 bases and the J gene lost 3 bases, with 8 bases spanning the gap. The CDR3 DNA is TGTGCCAGCAGCTTACCCAGGGACTATGGCTACACCTTC. Translating it yields CASSLPRDYGYTF.

The chain couples TRBV6-5 to TRBJ2-2; 9 bases are a match to TRBD1. The CDR3 is 15 amino acids. V lost 6 bases to trimming and J lost 5 bases; unmatched junction nucleotides: 7. Germline assignment: CDR1 MNHEY and CDR2 SVGAGI. CDR3 region: CASRHGTGLTGELFF. CDR3 bases: TGTGCCAGCAGACACGGGACAGGGTTAACCGGGGAGCTGTTTTTT.

This clone was seen at least ten times. This chain links TRBV27 with TRBJ1-1; no clear D. The germline V and J ends were trimmed by 5 bases and 0 bases, with 10 bases remaining between them. CDR1 MNHEY and CDR2 SMNVEV come from the germline V gene (reference sequence). The CDR3 runs 14 residues. DNA for the CDR3: TGTGCCAGCAGTCCCGGACTGATGAACACTGAAGCTTTCTTT. It is translated as CASSPGLMNTEAFF.

In this sample, this clone turned up a few times. The chain uses TRBV12-3 or TRBV12-4 and TRBJ1-2; maybe TRBD1 (6 bases). CDR3 size: 13 residues. V dropped 6 bases and J dropped 4 bases, with 12 bases sitting between them. CDR3 nucleotides: TGTGCCAGCAGAGTACAGGGTACCTATGGCTACACCTTC. This codes for CASRVQGTYGYTF.

V and J are TRBV18 and TRBJ2-5; D gene uncertain. Germline V lookup: CDR1 KGHSH, CDR2 LQKENI. The CDR3 is 12 residues long. With 3 bases removed from V and 5 bases from J, the gap between germline ends came to 7 bases. CDR3 in DNA: TGTGCCAGCTCACCCTCCGTGGAGACCCAGTACTTC. This gives the protein CASSPSVETQYF.